These T cell receptor beta chains were read from a single sample in a study of cytomegalovirus exposure and HLA in healthy donors. TCRdb's copy holds only in-frame clones and misses some; the assay was immunoSEQ multiplex PCR. The sample lists some 150,000 clones; almost 85% were seen once. Sequencing was performed on PBMCs. These receptors were collected from a man between 18 and 35 years old in good health and CMV-seropositive. CDR3s include the opening cysteine and the closing phenylalanine or tryptophan.

V gene: TRBV2
CDR3 protein: CASSGVASGRYEQYF

V gene: TRBV29-1
CDR3 protein: CSAKTGSGTDTQYF

V gene: TRBV5-1
CDR3 protein: CASTPGQGDEKLFF

V gene: TRBV5-4
CDR3 protein: CASSLSIDSTDTQYF

V gene: TRBV29-1
CDR3 protein: CSVLAGVGEQYF

V gene: TRBV7-9
CDR3 protein: CASSYPGQGLANYGYTF

V gene: TRBV28
CDR3 protein: CASSSTNEKLFF

V gene: TRBV11-2
CDR3 protein: CASSPSAGLNTEAFF

V gene: TRBV4-1
CDR3 protein: CASSHKKGGFYGYTF

V gene: TRBV5-8
CDR3 protein: CASSRGAVSQETQYF

V gene: TRBV7-8
CDR3 protein: CASSLGQAFNEQFF

V gene: TRBV28
CDR3 protein: CASSPRLLGTNEKLFF

V gene: TRBV6-1
CDR3 protein: CASSPLRQGYEQYF

V gene: TRBV10-3
CDR3 protein: CAISERAEQYF

V gene: TRBV19
CDR3 protein: CAISRGAGNGYTF

V gene: TRBV5-1
CDR3 protein: CASSFRGPDNEKLFF